A selection of T cell receptor beta chains follows, all from one sample in a study of response to subunit inactivated influenza vaccine. TCRdb re-analysed the RT-PCR reads in MiXCR, keeping a single row per CDR3 protein. This sample carries some 540,000 distinct CDR3 sequences, roughly 25% of them seen once, and the ten largest clones take about 2.8%. A further study also used this sample, focusing on T cells expressing NK-cell markers.

The source was CD4+ T cells sorted from PBMCs, collected 11 to 12 days after vaccination. Receptor source: a man aged 45-65 years who received an inactivated influenza vaccine. Both conserved end residues are part of each CDR3. The D gene is left open where the match is weak. Clone size is shown for a subset of rows, as once, few, many or a class of expanded clone.

d_call: NA
v_call: TRBV30
clone_size: NA
j_call: TRBJ2-7
cdr3_aa: CAWARGPPYEQYF
cdr3_nt: TGTGCCTGGGCACGGGGACCACCCTACGAGCAGTACTTC

d_call: NA
v_call: TRBV28
clone_size: NA
j_call: TRBJ1-5
cdr3_aa: CASSTRIELGLTNQPQHF
cdr3_nt: TGTGCCAGCAGTACCCGAATCGAGCTTGGCCTCACTAATCAGCCCCAGCATTTT

d_call: NA
v_call: TRBV7-2
clone_size: NA
j_call: TRBJ2-1
cdr3_aa: CASSLGVSYNEQFF
cdr3_nt: TGTGCCAGCAGCTTAGGGGTTAGTTACAATGAGCAGTTCTTC

d_call: NA
v_call: TRBV2
clone_size: NA
j_call: TRBJ2-7
cdr3_aa: CASNVGLSSYEQYF
cdr3_nt: TGTGCCAGCAATGTGGGACTGAGCTCCTACGAGCAGTACTTC

d_call: NA
v_call: TRBV29-1
clone_size: NA
j_call: TRBJ2-7
cdr3_aa: CSVEDKSYEQYF
cdr3_nt: TGCAGCGTTGAGGACAAGTCCTACGAGCAGTACTTC

d_call: NA
v_call: TRBV7-2
clone_size: NA
j_call: TRBJ1-5
cdr3_aa: CASSRTGTTNQPQHF
cdr3_nt: TGTGCCAGCAGCCGGACCGGGACTACAAATCAGCCCCAGCATTTT

d_call: NA
v_call: TRBV7-6
clone_size: once
j_call: TRBJ2-2
cdr3_aa: CASSLGLRSWGPGELFF
cdr3_nt: TGTGCCAGCAGCTTAGGCCTCCGGTCTTGGGGTCCCGGGGAGCTGTTTTTT

d_call: TRBD2
v_call: TRBV5-1
clone_size: NA
j_call: TRBJ2-3
cdr3_aa: CASSWRGAKEDTQYF
cdr3_nt: TGCGCCAGCTCGTGGCGGGGGGCCAAGGAAGATACGCAGTATTTT

d_call: TRBD2
v_call: TRBV6-1
clone_size: NA
j_call: TRBJ2-3
cdr3_aa: CASRRLAGGLGTDTQYF
cdr3_nt: TGTGCCAGCAGAAGACTAGCGGGGGGGCTGGGCACAGATACGCAGTATTTT

d_call: NA
v_call: TRBV28
clone_size: NA
j_call: TRBJ2-7
cdr3_aa: CASSLPGGVQNEQYF
cdr3_nt: TGTGCCAGCAGTCTCCCCGGGGGCGTGCAGAACGAGCAGTACTTC

d_call: TRBD1
v_call: TRBV5-6
clone_size: many
j_call: TRBJ1-3
cdr3_aa: CASSFSQTGYQRNTIYF
cdr3_nt: TGTGCCAGCAGCTTCAGTCAGACAGGGTATCAGAGGAACACCATATATTTT

d_call: NA
v_call: TRBV10-3
clone_size: few
j_call: TRBJ1-1
cdr3_aa: CAVRGDAGMNTEAFF
cdr3_nt: TGTGCCGTCCGGGGGGATGCGGGGATGAACACTGAAGCTTTCTTT

d_call: NA
v_call: TRBV10-3
clone_size: few
j_call: TRBJ1-4
cdr3_aa: CAISVLQDEKLFF
cdr3_nt: TGTGCCATCAGTGTACTACAGGATGAAAAACTGTTTTTT

d_call: TRBD2
v_call: TRBV12-3/TRBV12-4
clone_size: NA
j_call: TRBJ2-1
cdr3_aa: CASSPKRGAYNEQFF
cdr3_nt: TGTGCCAGCAGCCCGAAGCGGGGGGCCTACAATGAGCAGTTCTTC

d_call: TRBD1
v_call: TRBV12-3/TRBV12-4
clone_size: NA
j_call: TRBJ2-7
cdr3_aa: CASSEQGWGYYEQYF
cdr3_nt: TGTGCCAGCAGTGAACAGGGGTGGGGATACTACGAGCAGTACTTC

d_call: TRBD2
v_call: TRBV4-3
clone_size: few
j_call: TRBJ2-1
cdr3_aa: CASSQDFGTSGYNEQFF
cdr3_nt: TGCGCCAGCAGCCAAGATTTTGGGACTAGCGGGTACAATGAGCAGTTCTTC

d_call: NA
v_call: TRBV7-2
clone_size: NA
j_call: TRBJ2-3
cdr3_aa: CASSLGPTSRADTQYF
cdr3_nt: TGTGCCAGCAGCTTAGGGCCCACTAGCAGGGCAGATACGCAGTATTTT

d_call: NA
v_call: TRBV11-2
clone_size: few
j_call: TRBJ1-2
cdr3_aa: CASSFGVFYGYTF
cdr3_nt: TGTGCCAGCAGCTTCGGAGTTTTCTATGGCTACACCTTC

d_call: NA
v_call: TRBV25-1
clone_size: NA
j_call: TRBJ1-6
cdr3_aa: CASTQGQNNSPLHF
cdr3_nt: TGTGCCAGTACCCAGGGACAAAATAATTCACCCCTCCACTTT

d_call: NA
v_call: TRBV27
clone_size: NA
j_call: TRBJ1-6
cdr3_aa: CASRTGLNSPLHF
cdr3_nt: TGTGCCAGCAGGACCGGGCTAAATTCACCCCTCCACTTT

d_call: TRBD2
v_call: TRBV12-3/TRBV12-4
clone_size: few
j_call: TRBJ2-5
cdr3_aa: CASSLGGSSRETQYF
cdr3_nt: TGTGCCAGCAGTTTGGGGGGGTCGTCGAGGGAGACCCAGTACTTC

d_call: TRBD1
v_call: TRBV7-8
clone_size: NA
j_call: TRBJ1-2
cdr3_aa: CASTSRQGAPNYGYTF
cdr3_nt: TGTGCCAGCACCTCCAGACAGGGGGCGCCTAACTATGGCTACACCTTC

d_call: NA
v_call: TRBV7-2
clone_size: NA
j_call: TRBJ2-5
cdr3_aa: CASSLEYSQETQYF
cdr3_nt: TGTGCCAGCAGCTTAGAGTACAGCCAAGAGACCCAGTACTTC

d_call: NA
v_call: TRBV3-1
clone_size: few
j_call: TRBJ1-5
cdr3_aa: CASSQGGTGQPQHF
cdr3_nt: TGTGCCAGCAGCCAAGGGGGGACGGGTCAGCCCCAGCATTTT

d_call: TRBD1
v_call: TRBV7-9
clone_size: NA
j_call: TRBJ2-1
cdr3_aa: CASSLVSGTGKFF
cdr3_nt: TGTGCCAGCAGCTTAGTCTCCGGGACAGGGAAGTTCTTC

d_call: NA
v_call: TRBV2
clone_size: few
j_call: TRBJ1-6
cdr3_aa: CASRDTRNSPLHF
cdr3_nt: TGTGCCAGCAGGGACACAAGGAATTCACCCCTCCACTTT

d_call: TRBD2
v_call: TRBV7-9
clone_size: few
j_call: TRBJ2-4
cdr3_aa: CASSLALREPNIQYF
cdr3_nt: TGTGCCAGCAGCTTAGCTTTGCGGGAGCCGAACATTCAGTACTTC

d_call: TRBD2
v_call: TRBV9
clone_size: NA
j_call: TRBJ2-7
cdr3_aa: CASSAGTSGYEQYF
cdr3_nt: TGTGCCAGCAGCGCCGGGACTAGCGGTTACGAGCAGTACTTC

d_call: NA
v_call: TRBV10-3
clone_size: few
j_call: TRBJ1-5
cdr3_aa: CAISEAAGAQHF
cdr3_nt: TGTGCCATCAGTGAGGCCGCTGGGGCCCAGCATTTT

d_call: TRBD2
v_call: TRBV29-1
clone_size: few
j_call: TRBJ2-7
cdr3_aa: CSVGGGLAGAYEQYF
cdr3_nt: TGCAGCGTTGGCGGGGGACTAGCGGGGGCCTACGAGCAGTACTTC

d_call: NA
v_call: TRBV29-1
clone_size: NA
j_call: TRBJ1-1
cdr3_aa: CSVGRRQTNTEAFF
cdr3_nt: TGCAGCGTTGGGAGAAGACAGACGAACACTGAAGCTTTCTTT

d_call: TRBD2
v_call: TRBV11-2
clone_size: NA
j_call: TRBJ2-5
cdr3_aa: CASSLVRLAGGLEETQYF
cdr3_nt: TGTGCCAGCAGCTTAGTTCGACTAGCGGGGGGGCTCGAAGAGACCCAGTACTTC